These T cell receptor beta chains were read from a single sample in a study of blood T cell repertoires in COVID-19. Libraries were prepared by immunoSEQ multiplex PCR; TCRdb keeps only in-frame clonotypes and omits some of them. Of more than 85,000 clones listed, about three quarters were seen once; the top ten hold 15% to 20%. Sequencing was carried out using peripheral blood. The receptors stem from a woman in her 70s with acute or convalescent COVID-19. The conserved cysteine and the conserved F or W are not part of the CDR3 here. The order of the fields is V gene, J gene, CDR3 protein.

TRBV11-2,TRBJ2-1,ASSDSSARQF
TRBV16,TRBJ2-2,ASSRTTGTPGELF
TRBV28,TRBJ2-7,ASSLGDTAYEQY
TRBV10-3,TRBJ1-2,AISEKDRALGYT
TRBV10-3,TRBJ1-2,AISPGGHGYT
TRBV19,TRBJ1-2,ASSDSPVTGNYGYT
TRBV15,TRBJ1-5,ATSRDGGINQPQH
TRBV3-1/TRBV3-2,TRBJ1-2,ASSQDRGDGYT
TRBV28,TRBJ2-5,ASSRQGFQETQY
TRBV19,TRBJ1-2,ASSIGPGGLYGYT
TRBV18,TRBJ2-5,ASSPRENQETQY
TRBV5-4,TRBJ1-6,ASSLTRDSPLH
TRBV29-1,TRBJ2-3,SVESPRAGGFTDTQY
TRBV6-5,TRBJ1-5,ASWSGNSNQPQH
TRBV6-5,TRBJ2-7,ASSSPGSAYEQY
TRBV11-2,TRBJ2-2,ASSLVSGYANTGELF
TRBV9,TRBJ1-1,ASSVDPLWRALLNTEAF
TRBV10-3,TRBJ1-2,AISDRGNFPINYGYT
TRBV5-6,TRBJ1-1,ASSSPGGEAF
TRBV6-5,TRBJ2-7,ASSYEGGTGDHEQY
TRBV7-9,TRBJ1-1,ASSFRNTEAF
TRBV10-1,TRBJ2-3,ASSRRGGTDTQY
TRBV7-9,TRBJ2-1,ASSSRGRGLSFDNEQF
TRBV4-1,TRBJ2-5,ASSQGGQKETQY
TRBV29-1,TRBJ1-2,SVRVVGYGYT
TRBV7-9,TRBJ1-1,ASSFGTTEAF
TRBV28,TRBJ1-3,ASSAPSTGNTIY
TRBV19,TRBJ1-3,ASRQVGNTIY
TRBV6-6,TRBJ2-5,ASSPKETQY
TRBV5-1,TRBJ1-2,ASSEGQGYGYT
TRBV10-3,TRBJ2-1,AITRTSGSSYNEQF
TRBV7-8,TRBJ2-2,ASSLAGKGWTGELF
TRBV30,TRBJ2-7,AWSPLGGASFYEQY